These T cell receptor beta chains were read from a single sample in a study of OX40 agonist ivuxolimab in advanced cancers. Data came from immunoSEQ multiplex PCR; TCRdb stores just in-frame clones and leaves some out. The sample records approximately 100,000 clones, 90% to 95% being singletons. The sequencing used CD4+ or CD8+ T cells sorted from blood, collected in a trial of the OX40 agonist ivuxolimab. These receptors came from an adult with an advanced solid tumor such as melanoma, head and neck, liver or kidney cancer. Both conserved end residues are part of each CDR3. The order of the fields is J gene, D gene, V gene, clone size, CDR3 length, CDR3 DNA, CDR3 protein. A D gene is named only where the DNA matches it firmly. A clone size is listed for some rows: how often the clone was seen (once, few, many), or a class if it is expanded.

TRBJ2-3	.	TRBV7-2	.	13	TGTGCCAGCAGCTATCCAGGGGCAGATACGCAGTATTTT	CASSYPGADTQYF
TRBJ2-3	TRBD2	TRBV18	.	18	TGTGCCAGCTCATCTGGACTAGCGGGAAACGTTGGCACAGATACGCAGTATTTT	CASSSGLAGNVGTDTQYF
TRBJ2-1	TRBD2	TRBV5-1	.	16	TGCGCCAGCAGCCGACTTAGCGGGAGCTCCTACAATGAGCAGTTCTTC	CASSRLSGSSYNEQFF
TRBJ2-1	TRBD2	TRBV5-1	once	16	TGCGCCAGCAGCTCGGGACTAGCGGGAGGGCGCGATGAGCAGTTCTTC	CASSSGLAGGRDEQFF
TRBJ2-7	.	TRBV7-3	.	15	TGTGCCAGCAGCTTAGGGCCCTCAAGCTCCTACGAGCAGTACTTC	CASSLGPSSSYEQYF
TRBJ2-1	.	TRBV2	once	14	TGTGCCAGCAGGGAGGGGGGACGTTACAATGAGCAGTTCTTC	CASREGGRYNEQFF
TRBJ1-5	.	TRBV6-1	.	15	TGTGCCAGCTACATCAGGGGAAACAGCAATCAGCCCCAGCATTTT	CASYIRGNSNQPQHF
TRBJ1-2	TRBD1	TRBV5-1	.	15	TGCGCCAGCAGCTGGGGACAGGGGGATAACTATGGCTACACCTTC	CASSWGQGDNYGYTF
TRBJ2-7	TRBD1	TRBV7-8	.	14	TGTGCCAGCAGCGAGACAGGGCACTCCTACGAGCAGTACTTC	CASSETGHSYEQYF
TRBJ2-6	.	TRBV6-1	.	14	TGTGCCAGCAGTGAACGGGCTGGGGCCAACGTCCTGACTTTC	CASSERAGANVLTF
TRBJ2-7	.	TRBV6-1	.	14	TGTGCCAGCAGTGACCCGGCAGGGTTAAACGAGCAGTACTTC	CASSDPAGLNEQYF
TRBJ2-7	TRBD2	TRBV5-1	.	14	TGCGCCAGCAGCTTCCTAGCGGGAGGCTACGAGCAGTACTTC	CASSFLAGGYEQYF
TRBJ2-7	TRBD2	TRBV6-5	.	15	TGTGCCAGCAGGACTAGCGGGAGTCGAGACGGCGAGCAGTACTTC	CASRTSGSRDGEQYF
TRBJ1-2	.	TRBV7-3	once	13	TGTGCCAGCAGCTTAACCAGGGAGGGCGGCTACACCTTC	CASSLTREGGYTF
TRBJ1-2	.	TRBV10-3	.	13	TGTGCCATCACCATAGACAGAGACTATGGCTACACCTTC	CAITIDRDYGYTF
TRBJ2-7	TRBD2	TRBV6-5	.	13	TGTGCCAGCAGAACCGGGGGGGAGGACGAGCAGTACTTC	CASRTGGEDEQYF
TRBJ2-7	TRBD1	TRBV29-1	.	14	TGCAGCGCTACGAAGGGGACAGGAATCTACGAGCAGTACTTC	CSATKGTGIYEQYF
TRBJ2-1	.	TRBV5-8	.	15	TGTGCCAGCAGCTACAAGGACTATCTTTACAATGAGCAGTTCTTC	CASSYKDYLYNEQFF
TRBJ1-2	TRBD1	TRBV19	.	14	TGTGCCAGACCCACCGGGACAGTTGGCTATGGCTACACCTTC	CARPTGTVGYGYTF
TRBJ2-7	.	TRBV20-1	.	10	TGCAGTGCTAGGCAATACGAGCAGTACTTC	CSARQYEQYF
TRBJ2-4	TRBD2	TRBV4-2	.	20	TGTGCCAGCAGCCAGGGGGGGAATAGCGGGAGTTCGCTAGCCAAAAACATTCAGTACTTC	CASSQGGNSGSSLAKNIQYF
TRBJ1-5	.	TRBV28	.	13	TGTGCCAGCAGCCTAGGGGGGGGGCGGCCCCAGCATTTT	CASSLGGGRPQHF
TRBJ2-1	.	TRBV5-8	.	12	TGTGCCAGCAGCTTGGGAGATGAACGGCAGTTCTTC	CASSLGDERQFF
TRBJ2-7	.	TRBV10-3	.	13	TGTGCCACTCGCCTACAGGGAACCTACGAGCAGTACTTC	CATRLQGTYEQYF
TRBJ2-4	.	TRBV28	.	13	TGTGCCAGCAGTTTTTCGGGCAAAAACATTCAGTACTTC	CASSFSGKNIQYF
TRBJ1-2	.	TRBV7-2	.	11	TGTGCCAGCAGCTCAACAGGTGGCTACACCTTC	CASSSTGGYTF
TRBJ2-5	TRBD2	TRBV29-1	.	14	TGCAGCGTTGATAGCGGGAGCACTATTTGGACCCAGTACTTC	CSVDSGSTIWTQYF
TRBJ1-2	.	TRBV7-2	.	13	TGTGCCAGCAGCTCTCAATCAGGGCGCGGCTACACCTTC	CASSSQSGRGYTF
TRBJ2-5	TRBD1	TRBV10-1	.	16	TGCGCCAGCAGTGAAGGTGTTACAGGGGGCCGAGAGACCCAGTACTTC	CASSEGVTGGRETQYF
TRBJ2-2	.	TRBV19	.	15	TGTGCCAGTAGTCGGGCAGTCCAGAACACCGGGGAGCTGTTTTTT	CASSRAVQNTGELFF
TRBJ2-3	.	TRBV4-3	.	18	TGCGCCAGCAGCCAAGCCGTGGGTCGGGGCGTCGGGACAGATACGCAGTATTTT	CASSQAVGRGVGTDTQYF
TRBJ1-1	.	TRBV19	.	14	TGTGCCAGTAGTCTCACCACAGGGAACACTGAAGCTTTCTTT	CASSLTTGNTEAFF
TRBJ2-1	TRBD2	TRBV27	few	15	TGTGCCAGCAGCATTTGGACTAGCGAATACAATGAGCAGTTCTTC	CASSIWTSEYNEQFF
TRBJ2-7	.	TRBV2	.	14	TGTGCCAGCAGTCTCGTCCAGGGGAACGACGAGCAGTACTTC	CASSLVQGNDEQYF
TRBJ2-1	.	TRBV5-1	once	14	TGCGCCAGCAAGCCCCTGACATCTTCGAATGAGCAGTTCTTC	CASKPLTSSNEQFF
TRBJ1-3	.	TRBV4-1	.	15	TGCGCCAGCAGCCAAGTGGGGGGTCCTGGAAACACCATATATTTT	CASSQVGGPGNTIYF
TRBJ1-2	.	TRBV21-1	.	17	TGTGCCAGCAGCTCCTTTTTTGACGGCCCCTCCGGGGACGGCTACACCTTC	CASSSFFDGPSGDGYTF
TRBJ2-1	TRBD2	TRBV5-4	.	17	TGTGCCAGCAGCTTGGGGGCTAGCGGGAGCTCCTACAATGAGCAGTTCTTC	CASSLGASGSSYNEQFF
TRBJ2-1	TRBD1	TRBV11-2	.	15	TGTGCCAGCAGCCCCGGGACAGGGGGTACCAATGAGCAGTTCTTC	CASSPGTGGTNEQFF
TRBJ2-1	TRBD2	TRBV28	.	15	TGTGCCAGCAGTGAAACGCAGTCGGGAGGCTGGGAGCAGTTCTTC	CASSETQSGGWEQFF
TRBJ2-5	.	TRBV7-2	few	13	TGTGCCAGCAGTACCTACGACTCAGAGACCCAGTACTTC	CASSTYDSETQYF
TRBJ2-1	TRBD2	TRBV19	.	16	TGTGCCAGTAGTATAGCGGGGGGGTCAAGGTTCAATGAGCAGTTCTTC	CASSIAGGSRFNEQFF
TRBJ1-4	.	TRBV7-2	.	15	TGTGCCAGCAGCTTAGGGGGGGCGCCGGGAGAAAAACTGTTTTTT	CASSLGGAPGEKLFF
TRBJ2-3	TRBD1	TRBV6-5	.	15	TGTGCCAGCAGGACGGACAGGGTTCCCACAGATACGCAGTATTTT	CASRTDRVPTDTQYF
TRBJ2-5	.	TRBV18	.	14	TGTGCCAGCTCACCACAAAGCGAGGGAGAGACCCAGTACTTC	CASSPQSEGETQYF
TRBJ1-2	.	TRBV27	.	13	TGTGCCAGCAGTTTATTAGGGGAGCGAGGCTACACCTTC	CASSLLGERGYTF
TRBJ2-3	TRBD2	TRBV28	.	14	TGTGCCAGCAGCCCCGGACTAGCACCAGATACGCAGTATTTT	CASSPGLAPDTQYF
TRBJ2-7	.	TRBV18	.	14	TGTGCCAGCTCACCACCCAACAGCAACTACGAGCAGTACTTC	CASSPPNSNYEQYF
TRBJ2-7	TRBD2	TRBV7-9	once	17	TGTGCCAGCAGCTTAGCGCTGAGCGGGAGGGATAGCGACGAGCAGTACTTC	CASSLALSGRDSDEQYF
TRBJ1-4	.	TRBV28	.	14	TGTGCCAGCAGTTTTCACTATCATAATGAAAAACTGTTTTTT	CASSFHYHNEKLFF
TRBJ2-7	.	TRBV6-5	.	11	TGTGCCAGCAGTTACTCGACAGTACAGTACTTC	CASSYSTVQYF
TRBJ2-1	.	TRBV28	.	16	TGTGCCAGCAGTCTAAACCGGGACACTACCTACAATGAGCAGTTCTTC	CASSLNRDTTYNEQFF
TRBJ1-1	.	TRBV6-5	.	14	TGTGCCAGCAGTACCCCCAGAGTGAACACTGAAGCTTTCTTT	CASSTPRVNTEAFF
TRBJ2-2	.	TRBV25-1	.	15	TGTGCCAGCAGTCCGGATTTCTCCCACACCGGGGAGCTGTTTTTT	CASSPDFSHTGELFF
TRBJ1-2	.	TRBV5-5	.	15	TGTGCCAGCAAACTGGCGGTGGGGGAGGTCTATGGCTACACCTTC	CASKLAVGEVYGYTF
TRBJ1-6	.	TRBV28	.	15	TGTGCCAGCAAGGTTGTGGCAGGGGACAATTCACCCCTCCACTTT	CASKVVAGDNSPLHF
TRBJ2-5	TRBD1	TRBV7-2	.	15	TGTGCCAGCAGCCCAGGGACAGTTAGCAGAGAGACCCAGTACTTC	CASSPGTVSRETQYF
TRBJ2-7	TRBD1	TRBV6-6	.	15	TGTGCCAGCAGCTACGGACAGGGTCGCACCTACGAGCAGTACTTC	CASSYGQGRTYEQYF
TRBJ1-1	TRBD1	TRBV18	.	16	TGTGCCAGCTCACCACCGAGGACAGGGATGAACACTGAAGCTTTCTTT	CASSPPRTGMNTEAFF
TRBJ2-1	TRBD2	TRBV7-2	.	15	TGTGCCAGCAGCCCCACTAGCGGGAGCTACAATGAGCAGTTCTTC	CASSPTSGSYNEQFF